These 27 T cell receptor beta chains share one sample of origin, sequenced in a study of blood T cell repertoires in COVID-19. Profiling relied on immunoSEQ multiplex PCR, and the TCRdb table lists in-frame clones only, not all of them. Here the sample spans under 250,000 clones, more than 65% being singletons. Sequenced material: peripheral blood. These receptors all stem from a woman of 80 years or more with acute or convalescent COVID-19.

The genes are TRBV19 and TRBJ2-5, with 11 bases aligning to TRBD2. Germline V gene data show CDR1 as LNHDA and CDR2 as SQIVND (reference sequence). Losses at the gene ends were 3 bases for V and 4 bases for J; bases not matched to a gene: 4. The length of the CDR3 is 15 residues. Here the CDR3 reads CASSIVAGGRETQYF. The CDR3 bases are TGTGCCAGTAGTATTGTAGCGGGGGGGCGAGAGACCCAGTACTTC.

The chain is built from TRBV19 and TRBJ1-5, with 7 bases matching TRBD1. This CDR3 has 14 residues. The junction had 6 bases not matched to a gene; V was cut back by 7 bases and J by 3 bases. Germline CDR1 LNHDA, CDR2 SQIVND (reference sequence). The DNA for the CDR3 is TGTGCCAGTATGGACAGGCTTTACAATCAGCCCCAGCATTTT. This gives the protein CASMDRLYNQPQHF.

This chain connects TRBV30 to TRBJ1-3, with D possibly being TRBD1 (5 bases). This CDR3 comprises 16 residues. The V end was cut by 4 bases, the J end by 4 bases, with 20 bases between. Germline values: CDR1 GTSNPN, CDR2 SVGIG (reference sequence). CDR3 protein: CAWTSGQGISGNTIYF. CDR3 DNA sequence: TGTGCCTGGACCTCTGGGCAGGGTATTTCGGGAAACACCATATATTTT.

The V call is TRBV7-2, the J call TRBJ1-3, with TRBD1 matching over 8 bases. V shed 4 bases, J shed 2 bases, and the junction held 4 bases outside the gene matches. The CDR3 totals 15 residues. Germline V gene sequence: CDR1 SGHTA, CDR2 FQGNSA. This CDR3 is CASSSSDRAGNTIYF. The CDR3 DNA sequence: TGTGCCAGCAGCTCCTCGGACAGGGCTGGAAACACCATATATTTT.

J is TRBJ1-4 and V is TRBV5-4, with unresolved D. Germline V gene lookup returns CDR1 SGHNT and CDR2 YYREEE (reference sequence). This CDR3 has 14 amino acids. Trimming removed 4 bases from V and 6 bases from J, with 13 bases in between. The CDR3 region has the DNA TGTGCCAGCAGCCCGGAAGGGAGGGATGAAAAACTGTTTTTT. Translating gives CASSPEGRDEKLFF.

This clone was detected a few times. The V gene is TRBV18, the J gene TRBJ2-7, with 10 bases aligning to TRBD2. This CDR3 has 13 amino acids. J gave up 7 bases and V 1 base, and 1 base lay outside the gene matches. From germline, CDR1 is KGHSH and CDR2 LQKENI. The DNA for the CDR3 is TGTGCCAGCTCACCACAGCGGGGGGGAGAGCAGTACTTC. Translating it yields CASSPQRGGEQYF.

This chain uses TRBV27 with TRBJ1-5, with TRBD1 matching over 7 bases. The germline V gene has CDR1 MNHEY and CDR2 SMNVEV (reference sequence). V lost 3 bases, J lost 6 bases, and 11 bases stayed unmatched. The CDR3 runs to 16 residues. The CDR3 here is CASSFRGPPWSQPQHF. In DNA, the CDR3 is TGTGCCAGCAGTTTTAGGGGGCCCCCATGGAGTCAGCCCCAGCATTTT.

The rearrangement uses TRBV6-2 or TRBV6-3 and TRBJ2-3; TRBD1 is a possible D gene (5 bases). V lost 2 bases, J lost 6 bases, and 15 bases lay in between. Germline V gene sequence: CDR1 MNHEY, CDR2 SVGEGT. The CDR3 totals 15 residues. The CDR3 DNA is TGTGCCAGCAGTTACGGGGCGGTCAGAATGGATACGCAGTATTTT. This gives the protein CASSYGAVRMDTQYF.

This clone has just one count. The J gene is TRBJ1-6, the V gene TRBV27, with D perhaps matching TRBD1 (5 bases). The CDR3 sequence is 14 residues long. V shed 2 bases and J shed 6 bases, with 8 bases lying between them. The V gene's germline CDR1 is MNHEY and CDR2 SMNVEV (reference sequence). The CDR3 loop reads CASSLAGTNSPLHF. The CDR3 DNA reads TGTGCCAGCAGTTTAGCGGGGACTAATTCACCCCTCCACTTT.

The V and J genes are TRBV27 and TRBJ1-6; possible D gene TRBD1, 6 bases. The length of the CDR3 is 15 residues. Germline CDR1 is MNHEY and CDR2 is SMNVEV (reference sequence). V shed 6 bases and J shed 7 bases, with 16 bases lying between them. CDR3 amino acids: CASRRQGGKNSPLHF. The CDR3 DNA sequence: TGTGCCAGCAGAAGACAAGGGGGAAAAAATTCACCCCTCCACTTT.

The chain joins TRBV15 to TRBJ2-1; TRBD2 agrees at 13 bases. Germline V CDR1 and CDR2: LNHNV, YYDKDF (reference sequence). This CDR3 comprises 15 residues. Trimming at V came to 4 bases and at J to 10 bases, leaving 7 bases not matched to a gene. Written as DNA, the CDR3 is TGTGCCACCAGCACTAGACTAGCGGGGGGCTCCGAGCAGTTCTTC. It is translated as CATSTRLAGGSEQFF.

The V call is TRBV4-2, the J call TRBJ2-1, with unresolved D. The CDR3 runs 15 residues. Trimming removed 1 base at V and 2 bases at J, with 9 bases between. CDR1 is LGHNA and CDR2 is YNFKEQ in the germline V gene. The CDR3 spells CASSQVVFTYNEQFF. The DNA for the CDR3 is TGTGCCAGCAGCCAAGTAGTATTCACCTACAATGAGCAGTTCTTC.

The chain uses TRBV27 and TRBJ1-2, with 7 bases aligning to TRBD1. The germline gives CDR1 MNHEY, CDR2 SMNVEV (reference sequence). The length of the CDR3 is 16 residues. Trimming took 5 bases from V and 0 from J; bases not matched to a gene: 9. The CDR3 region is CASSRDGTEANYGYTF. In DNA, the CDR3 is TGTGCCAGCAGTAGGGACGGGACAGAAGCTAACTATGGCTACACCTTC.

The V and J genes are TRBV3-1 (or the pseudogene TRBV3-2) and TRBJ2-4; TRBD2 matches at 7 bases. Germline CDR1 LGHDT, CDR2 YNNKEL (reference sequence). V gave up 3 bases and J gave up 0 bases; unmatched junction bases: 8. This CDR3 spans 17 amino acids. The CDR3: CASSHNSGVLAKNIQYF. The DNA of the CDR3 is TGTGCCAGCAGCCACAACAGCGGGGTGCTAGCCAAAAACATTCAGTACTTC.

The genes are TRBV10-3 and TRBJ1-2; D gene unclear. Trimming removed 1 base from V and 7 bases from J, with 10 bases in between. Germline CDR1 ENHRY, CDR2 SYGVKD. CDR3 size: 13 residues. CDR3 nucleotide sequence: TGTGCCATCAGTGAGTGGGCAGGAGGTGGCTACACCTTC. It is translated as CAISEWAGGGYTF.

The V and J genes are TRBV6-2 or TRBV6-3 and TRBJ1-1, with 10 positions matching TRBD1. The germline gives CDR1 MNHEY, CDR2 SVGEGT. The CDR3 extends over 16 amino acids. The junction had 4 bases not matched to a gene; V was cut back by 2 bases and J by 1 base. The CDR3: CASSYGQGGWNTEAFF. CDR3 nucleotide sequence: TGTGCCAGCAGTTACGGACAGGGGGGATGGAACACTGAAGCTTTCTTT.

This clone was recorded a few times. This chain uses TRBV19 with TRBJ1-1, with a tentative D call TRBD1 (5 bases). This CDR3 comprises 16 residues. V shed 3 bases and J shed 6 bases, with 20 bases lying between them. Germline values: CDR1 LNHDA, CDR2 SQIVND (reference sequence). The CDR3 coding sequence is TGTGCCAGTAGTATTCCGGCAGGGCCCTCAGACGCTGAAGCTTTCTTT. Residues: CASSIPAGPSDAEAFF.

This chain's CDR3 is CASSLGAVASTDTQYF. CDR3 bases: TGTGCCAGCAGCTTGGGGGCAGTGGCTAGCACAGATACGCAGTATTTT. The chain is built from TRBV5-8 and TRBJ2-3; D ambiguous. Per the germline V gene, CDR1 is SGHTS and CDR2 is YDEGEE. The CDR3 length is 16 residues. V was pared by 0 bases and J by 0 bases, with 11 bases between. Together with reference TRBV5-8 and TRBJ2-3, the CDR3 gives the full variable domain: EAGVTQSPTHLIKTRGQQATLRCSPISGHTSVYWYQQALGLGLQFLLWYDEGEERNRGNFPPRFSGRQFPNYSSELNVNALELEDSALYLCASSLGAVASTDTQYFGPGTRLTVL.

The CDR3, as DNA: TGCGCCAGCAGCTTGACTTTCTCTGGAAACACCATATATTTT. Protein sequence: CASSLTFSGNTIYF. The chain combines TRBV5-1 with TRBJ1-3; D ambiguous. Per germline, CDR1 SGHRS and CDR2 YFSETQ. This CDR3 is 14 amino acids long. Trimming took off 1 base at V and 0 bases at J, with 5 bases between the two ends. Full variable domain (rest looked up from reference TRBV5-1 and TRBJ1-3): KAGVTQTPRYLIKTRGQQVTLSCSPISGHRSVSWYQQTPGQGLQFLFEYFSETQRNKGNFPGRFSGRQFSNSRSEMNVSTLELGDSALYLCASSLTFSGNTIYFGEGSWLTVV.

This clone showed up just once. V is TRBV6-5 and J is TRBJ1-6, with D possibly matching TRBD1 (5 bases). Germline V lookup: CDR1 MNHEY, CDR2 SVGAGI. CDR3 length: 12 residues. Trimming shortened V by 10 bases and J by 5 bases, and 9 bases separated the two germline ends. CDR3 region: CATQGNNSPLHF. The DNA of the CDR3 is TGTGCCACCCAGGGCAATAATTCACCCCTCCACTTT.

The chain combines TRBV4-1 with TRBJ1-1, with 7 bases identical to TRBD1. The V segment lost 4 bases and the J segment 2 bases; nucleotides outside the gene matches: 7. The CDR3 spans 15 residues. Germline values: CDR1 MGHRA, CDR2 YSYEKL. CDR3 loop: CASSPYGQANTEAFF. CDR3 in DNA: TGCGCCAGCAGCCCCTATGGACAGGCAAACACTGAAGCTTTCTTT.

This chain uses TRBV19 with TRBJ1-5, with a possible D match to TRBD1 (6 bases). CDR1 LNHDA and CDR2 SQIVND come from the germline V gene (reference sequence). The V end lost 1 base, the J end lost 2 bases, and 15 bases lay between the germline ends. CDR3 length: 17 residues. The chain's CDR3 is CASSIVGEQGRNQPQHF. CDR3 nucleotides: TGTGCCAGTAGTATAGTGGGGGAACAGGGTCGCAATCAGCCCCAGCATTTT.

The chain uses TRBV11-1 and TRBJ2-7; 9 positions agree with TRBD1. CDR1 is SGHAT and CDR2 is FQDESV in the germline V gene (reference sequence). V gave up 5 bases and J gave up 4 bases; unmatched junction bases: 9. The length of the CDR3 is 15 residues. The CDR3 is CASSPGGQGSYEQYF. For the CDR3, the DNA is TGTGCCAGCAGCCCGGGGGGACAGGGCTCATACGAGCAGTACTTC.

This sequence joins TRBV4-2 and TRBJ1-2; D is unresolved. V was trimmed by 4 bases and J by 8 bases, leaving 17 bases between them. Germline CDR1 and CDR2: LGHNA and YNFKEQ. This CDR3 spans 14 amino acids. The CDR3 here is CASSPEGPQRGYTF. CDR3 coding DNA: TGTGCCAGCAGCCCCGAAGGCCCCCAGCGGGGCTACACCTTC.

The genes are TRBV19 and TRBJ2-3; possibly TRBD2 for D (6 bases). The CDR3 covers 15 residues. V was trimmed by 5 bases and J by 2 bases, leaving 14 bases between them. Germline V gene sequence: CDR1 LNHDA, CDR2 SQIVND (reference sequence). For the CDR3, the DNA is TGTGCCAGTAGTCGGGGGACGCTCGACACAGATACGCAGTATTTT. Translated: CASSRGTLDTDTQYF. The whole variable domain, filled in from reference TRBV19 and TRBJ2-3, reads DGGITQSPKYLFRKEGQNVTLSCEQNLNHDAMYWYRQDPGQGLRLIYYSQIVNDFQKGDIAEGYSVSREKKESFPLTVTSAQKNPTAFYLCASSRGTLDTDTQYFGPGTRLTVL.

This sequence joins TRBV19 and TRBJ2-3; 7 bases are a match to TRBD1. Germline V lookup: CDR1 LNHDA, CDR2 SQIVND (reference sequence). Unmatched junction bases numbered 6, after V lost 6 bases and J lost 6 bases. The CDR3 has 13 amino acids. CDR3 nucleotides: TGTGCCAGTAGCCCGACAGGGTTGGATACGCAGTATTTT. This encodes CASSPTGLDTQYF.

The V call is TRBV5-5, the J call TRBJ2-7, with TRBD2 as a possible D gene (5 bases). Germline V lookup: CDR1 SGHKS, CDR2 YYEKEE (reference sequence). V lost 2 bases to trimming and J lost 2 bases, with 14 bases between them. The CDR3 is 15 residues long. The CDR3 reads CASSFQPGSAYEQYF. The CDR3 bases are TGTGCCAGCAGCTTTCAGCCGGGGTCGGCCTACGAGCAGTACTTC. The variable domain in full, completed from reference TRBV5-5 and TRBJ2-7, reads DAGVTQSPTHLIKTRGQQVTLRCSPISGHKSVSWYQQVLGQGPQFIFQYYEKEERGRGNFPDRFSARQFPNYSSELNVNALLLGDSALYLCASSFQPGSAYEQYFGPGTRLTVT.